This TCR gamma chain was recovered during a study of gamma-delta chains in newborns, infants, children. The CDR3 runs to 13 residues. Losses at the gene ends were 2 bases for V and 0 bases for J; bases not matched to a gene: 1. Germline V gene data show CDR1 as EGSNGY and CDR2 as YDSYNSKV. TCRdb re-called the reads via CATT. The profile shows 950 to 1,200 gamma-chain clones, 40% to 60% of them singletons. This sequence joins TRGV2 and TRGJ1 or TRGJ2. TCRdb lists no J gene, so it was determined here by aligning the DNA to germline. This TCR was recovered from a child who was a newborn, infant or young child, either healthy, febrile or measles-vaccinated (not recorded which). Sequencing was done on a sample of blood. CDR3 in amino acids: CATWDANYYKKLF. The CDR3 nucleotides read TGTGCCACCTGGGACGCGAATTATTATAAGAAACTCTTT.